This section outlines one T cell receptor beta chain sequence together with its context. The sample is drawn from a study of blood T cell repertoires in COVID-19. Study-level information: Italy, Spain and the United States were the sources of the convalescent and acute COVID-19 samples. PBMCs, B-cell-depleted T cells, or T cells were the source of the cDNA or gDNA that made up the material.

Germline assignment: CDR1 SGHRS and CDR2 YFSETQ. The CDR3 contains 16 residues. The junction had 5 bases not matched to a gene; V was cut back by 1 base and J by 1 base. Study processing details: Amplification from reference gene primers served as the basis for estimated nucleated cell counts. The data were produced by immunoSEQ multiplex PCR, yet TCRdb's version contains in-frame clones alone and is incomplete. V and J calls and clone size follow that table, whereas D and trimming were derived from the DNA. Among about 100,000 clones listed, over 65% were seen once. The sequenced sample consisted of peripheral blood. The chain combines TRBV5-1 with TRBJ2-5; TRBD1 agrees at 9 bases. The TCR sequence derives from a human donor in a cohort sampled during active COVID-19. The CDR3: CASSLWSGQGQETQYF. As DNA, the CDR3 is TGCGCCAGCAGCTTGTGGTCGGGACAGGGCCAAGAGACCCAGTACTTC. Drawing the rest from reference TRBV5-1 and TRBJ2-5, the complete variable domain is KAGVTQTPRYLIKTRGQQVTLSCSPISGHRSVSWYQQTPGQGLQFLFEYFSETQRNKGNFPGRFSGRQFSNSRSEMNVSTLELGDSALYLCASSLWSGQGQETQYFGPGTRLLVL.